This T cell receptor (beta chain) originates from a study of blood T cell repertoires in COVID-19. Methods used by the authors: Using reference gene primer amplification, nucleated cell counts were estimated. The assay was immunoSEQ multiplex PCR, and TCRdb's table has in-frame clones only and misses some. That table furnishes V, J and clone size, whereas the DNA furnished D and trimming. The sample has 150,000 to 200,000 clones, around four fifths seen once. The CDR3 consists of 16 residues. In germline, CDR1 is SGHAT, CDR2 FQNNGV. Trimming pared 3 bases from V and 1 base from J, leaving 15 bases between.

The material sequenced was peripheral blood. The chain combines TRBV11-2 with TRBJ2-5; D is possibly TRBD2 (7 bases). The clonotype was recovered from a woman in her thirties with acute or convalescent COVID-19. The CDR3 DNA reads TGTGCCAGCAGCTTCCGTAGGGGGGGCAGCCAAGAGACCCAGTACTTC. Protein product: CASSFRRGGSQETQYF. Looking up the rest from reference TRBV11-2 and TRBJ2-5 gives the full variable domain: EAGVAQSPRYKIIEKRQSVAFWCNPISGHATLYWYQQILGQGPKLLIQFQNNGVVDDSQLPKDRFSAERLKGVDSTLKIQPAKLEDSAVYLCASSFRRGGSQETQYFGPGTRLLVL.